The 11 T cell receptor beta chains presented below share a single source sample, sequenced in a study of shared clonotypes between healthy human individuals (TCRdb year 2020). Receptors were amplified or captured by the immunoSEQ multiplex PCR assay. TCRdb took over this immuneACCESS table, retaining in-frame rearrangements with V and J assigned. Such tables are incomplete; in checked studies, under half of the missing clones stem from an unresolved V gene, and the remainder is unexplained. The sample table holds around 2.5 million clones, of which roughly 93% were seen once. The ten largest make up about 0.34% of the sample. The sample comprised naive CD4+ T cells from PBMCs. The cell subset or site label, read with the paper, signifies: CD45RA+ positively selected. The receptors were gathered from a man between 18 and 35 years old in good health. Some clones in this sample may be carry-over from other donors' samples.

About this clone: At one boundary the junction diverges from the germline segment, which might be a read error. Additional DNA sequences in this sample encode the identical CDR3. The V call is TRBV9, the J call TRBJ2-1; TRBD2 matches 8 bases. The CDR3 length is 15 residues. The V gene's germline CDR1 is SGDLS and CDR2 YYNGEE. DNA of the CDR3: TGTGCCAGTAGCGTTTCCAGCGGGAGAGACAATGAGCAGTTCTTC. Its translation: CASSVSSGRDNEQFF. The full variable domain, in which reference TRBV9 and TRBJ2-1 provide the parts outside the CDR3, is DSGVTQTPKHLITATGQRVTLRCSPRSGDLSVYWYQQSLDQGLQFLIQYYNGEERAKGNILERFSAQQFPDLHSELNLSSLELGDSALYFCASSVSSGRDNEQFFGPGTRLTVL.

The gene calls are TRBV11-2 and TRBJ2-5; 11 bases map to TRBD1. This CDR3 has 17 residues. CDR1 and CDR2 (germline): SGHAT, FQNNGV. After removal of 3 bases from V and 4 bases from J, the junction contained 10 bases not matched to a gene. CDR3 protein: CASSFQLGTGGIETQYF. The DNA of the CDR3 is TGTGCCAGCAGCTTTCAACTCGGGACAGGGGGTATAGAGACCCAGTACTTC.

The chain recombines TRBV19 with TRBJ1-5; D ambiguous. V lost 9 bases and J 3 bases, leaving 12 bases between the germline ends. The CDR3 extends over 13 amino acids. The germline V gene has CDR1 LNHDA and CDR2 SQIVND (reference sequence). The CDR3 spells CASSGVTNQPQHF. In DNA, the CDR3 is TGTGCCAGCAGTGGGGTCACCAATCAGCCCCAGCATTTT. The full variable domain, in which reference TRBV19 and TRBJ1-5 provide the parts outside the CDR3, is DGGITQSPKYLFRKEGQNVTLSCEQNLNHDAMYWYRQDPGQGLRLIYYSQIVNDFQKGDIAEGYSVSREKKESFPLTVTSAQKNPTAFYLCASSGVTNQPQHFGDGTRLSIL.

The rearrangement uses TRBV6-6 and TRBJ1-5; D might be TRBD1 (6 bases). The ends were cut back, 7 bases at V and 2 bases at J, with 12 bases in the middle. The CDR3 has 14 amino acids. CDR1 is MNHNY and CDR2 is SVGAGI in the germline V gene (reference sequence). The CDR3 loop reads CASIRGVGNQPQHF. The CDR3 DNA reads TGTGCCAGCATCAGGGGTGTTGGCAATCAGCCCCAGCATTTT.

This clone has just one count. The V call is TRBV27, the J call TRBJ1-2; possibly TRBD1 for D (5 bases). This CDR3 has 15 amino acids. CDR1 and CDR2 (germline): MNHEY, SMNVEV (reference sequence). V lost 6 bases, J lost 8 bases, and 22 bases lay in between. Here the CDR3 DNA reads TGTGCCAGCAGCCACACCGGGACGGCCCAGAGGGGCTACACCTTC. Its protein is CASSHTGTAQRGYTF.

The rearrangement joins TRBV18 to TRBJ2-7, with 14 positions matching TRBD2. The CDR3 is made up of 16 amino acids. The germline V gene encodes CDR1 KGHSH and CDR2 LQKENI. The ends lost 3 bases at V and 6 bases at J; junction bases unmatched: 7. The CDR3 is CASSPGLAGVSPEQYF. CDR3 coding DNA: TGTGCCAGCTCACCGGGACTAGCGGGAGTATCTCCCGAGCAGTACTTC.

Only a few counts were recorded for this clone. The rearrangement uses TRBV5-6 and TRBJ2-3; D gene unclear. There are 14 residues in the CDR3. Germline V gene sequence: CDR1 SGHDT, CDR2 YYEEEE. V shed 7 bases and J shed 0 bases, with 12 bases lying between them. The CDR3 loop reads CASCPPTSTDTQYF. The CDR3 DNA sequence: TGTGCCAGCTGCCCCCCGACTAGCACAGATACGCAGTATTTT.

This chain links TRBV28 with TRBJ1-1; D is perhaps TRBD1 (5 bases). CDR1 and CDR2 (germline): MDHEN, SYDVKM. The V gene lost 5 bases and the J gene lost 4 bases, with 14 bases spanning the gap. This CDR3 spans 14 amino acids. For the CDR3, the DNA is TGTGCCAGCAGTACCACAGGAGAACCCACTGAAGCTTTCTTT. This translates into CASSTTGEPTEAFF.

Only one count was recorded for this clone. It is unclear where the CDR3 begins or ends on the DNA, so no DNA is shown, and the CDR3 is as TCRdb lists it. The chain uses TRBV6-6 and TRBJ2-2; the D call in the table, TRBD1, was not verified against the DNA. The germline V gene encodes CDR1 MNHNY and CDR2 SVGAGI (reference sequence). Both ends counted, the CDR3 spans 16 residues. The CDR3 is CASSSSTGGRTGELFF.

The chain uses TRBV29-1 and TRBJ2-5; TRBD1 matches at 7 bases. V lost 6 bases to trimming and J lost 5 bases; unmatched junction nucleotides: 9. The CDR3 has 13 residues. Germline values: CDR1 SQVTM, CDR2 ANQGSEA. The CDR3 DNA is TGCAGCGTGGAACGACAGGGATGGGAGACCCAGTACTTC. It codes for CSVERQGWETQYF. Based on the CDR3 plus reference TRBV29-1 and TRBJ2-5, the full variable domain is SAVISQKPSRDICQRGTSLTIQCQVDSQVTMMFWYRQQPGQSLTLIATANQGSEATYESGFVIDKFPISRPNLTFSTLTVSNMSPEDSSIYLCSVERQGWETQYFGPGTRLLVL.

The chain links TRBV5-1 to TRBJ2-5, with a tentative D call TRBD1 (5 bases). This CDR3 region has 15 residues. Trimming cost V 4 bases and J 5 bases, with 18 bases left between them. The germline V gene has CDR1 SGHRS and CDR2 YFSETQ. The DNA of the CDR3 is TGCGCCAGCAGCCCACTACAGATATCAGGGGAGACCCAGTACTTC. Residues: CASSPLQISGETQYF.